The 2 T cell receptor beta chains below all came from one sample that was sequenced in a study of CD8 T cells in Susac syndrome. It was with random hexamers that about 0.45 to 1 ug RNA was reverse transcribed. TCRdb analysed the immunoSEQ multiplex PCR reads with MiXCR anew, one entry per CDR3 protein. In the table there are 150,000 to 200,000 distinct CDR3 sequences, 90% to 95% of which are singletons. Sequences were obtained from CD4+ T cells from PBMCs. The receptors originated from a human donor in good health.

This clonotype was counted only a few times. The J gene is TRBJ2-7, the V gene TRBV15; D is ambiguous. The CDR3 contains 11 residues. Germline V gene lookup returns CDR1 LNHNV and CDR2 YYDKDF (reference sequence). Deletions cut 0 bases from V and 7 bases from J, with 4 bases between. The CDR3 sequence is CATSRDQEQYF. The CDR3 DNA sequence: TGTGCCACCAGCAGAGACCAGGAGCAGTACTTC.

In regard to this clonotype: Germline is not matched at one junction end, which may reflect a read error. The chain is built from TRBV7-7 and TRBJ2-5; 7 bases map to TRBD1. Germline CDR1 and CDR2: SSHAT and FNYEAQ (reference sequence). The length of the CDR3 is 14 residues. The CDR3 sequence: CASSRKPGGETQYF. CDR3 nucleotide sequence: TGTGCTAGCAGTCGAAAACCAGGGGGAGAGACCCAGTACTTC.